The next 10 T cell receptor beta chains were all read from a single sample in a study of blood T cell repertoires in COVID-19. Some clones are missing from TCRdb's copy, which holds only in-frame ones; the method was immunoSEQ multiplex PCR. The sample includes some 55,000 clones, roughly 86% of them seen just once. Sequencing was carried out using peripheral blood. Receptors were obtained from a man between 60 and 70 years old with acute or convalescent COVID-19.

This chain links TRBV5-1 with TRBJ1-4; 10 bases align to TRBD1. V lost 2 bases, J lost 6 bases, and 4 bases stayed unmatched. From germline, CDR1 is SGHRS and CDR2 YFSETQ. CDR3 length: 15 amino acids. This chain's CDR3 is CASSFAGTGDEKLFF. The CDR3 region has the DNA TGCGCCAGCAGCTTCGCCGGGACAGGGGATGAAAAACTGTTTTTT.

Only a few counts were recorded for this clone. The chain uses TRBV19 and TRBJ2-7, with 11 bases identical to TRBD1. Germline-derived CDR1 and CDR2 are LNHDA and SQIVND (reference sequence). The CDR3 loop spans 13 amino acids. Trimming cost V 5 bases and J 8 bases; bases outside gene matches: 5. CDR3 amino acids: CASSVGQGAKQYF. CDR3 DNA sequence: TGTGCCAGTAGTGTCGGACAGGGGGCGAAGCAGTACTTC.

The V call is TRBV6-5, the J call TRBJ2-2, with 7 bases identical to TRBD2. The V gene's germline CDR1 is MNHEY and CDR2 SVGAGI. CDR3 length: 15 residues. Trimming cost V 0 bases and J 4 bases; bases outside gene matches: 2. The CDR3 DNA reads TGTGCCAGCAGTTACTCGGGGGGGGGCACCGGGGAGCTGTTTTTT. Its protein is CASSYSGGGTGELFF.

A note on this clone: The sample contains more than one DNA sequence encoding this CDR3. The chain is built from TRBV3-1 (or the pseudogene TRBV3-2) and TRBJ1-1, with D hard to call. This CDR3 spans 14 amino acids. Per the germline V gene, CDR1 is LGHDT and CDR2 is YNNKEL (reference sequence). The V end was cut by 1 base, the J end by 1 base, with 7 bases between. CDR3 sequence reads: CASSQVGGNTEAFF. DNA for the CDR3: TGTGCCAGCAGCCAAGTAGGCGGGAACACTGAAGCTTTCTTT.

V and J are TRBV6-2 or TRBV6-3 and TRBJ1-2, with D possibly matching TRBD1 (5 bases). From germline, CDR1 is MNHEY and CDR2 SVGEGT. Trimming cost V 3 bases and J 6 bases, with 8 bases left between them. This CDR3 is built from 12 residues. The CDR3 protein is CASSYTGDGYTF. CDR3 DNA sequence: TGTGCCAGCAGTTATACAGGTGATGGCTACACCTTC.

In this sample, this clone turned up a few times. This chain links TRBV5-8 with TRBJ2-1; TRBD2 is a possible D gene (6 bases). With 0 bases removed from V and 3 bases from J, the gap between germline ends came to 13 bases. There are 16 residues in the CDR3. The germline gives CDR1 SGHTS, CDR2 YDEGEE. In DNA form, the CDR3 reads TGTGCCAGCAGCTTGGAGGGAGCGGGCTACTACAATGAGCAGTTCTTC. Translating it yields CASSLEGAGYYNEQFF.

Only one count was recorded for this clone. The chain combines TRBV5-4 with TRBJ1-1, with a weak D call TRBD1 (5 bases). The germline V and J ends were trimmed by 6 bases and 8 bases, with 14 bases remaining between them. The CDR3 runs to 12 residues. Germline CDR1 is SGHNT and CDR2 is YYREEE (reference sequence). In DNA, the CDR3 is TGTGCCAGCAACGTAGACAGATCAGAAGCTTTCTTT. Translation gives CASNVDRSEAFF.

V and J are TRBV5-1 and TRBJ2-2; D not resolved. V gave up 4 bases and J gave up 0 bases, with 10 bases separating them. The CDR3 runs 15 residues. Germline CDR1 reads SGHRS; CDR2 reads YFSETQ. The chain's CDR3 is CASSPDTANTGELFF. The DNA for the CDR3 is TGCGCCAGCAGCCCTGACACGGCGAACACCGGGGAGCTGTTTTTT.

The chain has TRBV18 and TRBJ2-3; D gene unclear. V was cut by 2 bases and J by 1 base, with 19 bases left in between. This CDR3 comprises 18 residues. CDR1 and CDR2 (germline): KGHSH, LQKENI. CDR3 region: CASSPINGPDVGTDTQYF. The DNA for the CDR3 is TGTGCCAGCTCACCAATCAATGGGCCAGATGTCGGCACAGATACGCAGTATTTT.

The V gene is TRBV5-4, the J gene TRBJ2-5; D might be TRBD1 (6 bases). Deletions cut 0 bases from V and 2 bases from J, with 17 bases between. Germline-derived CDR1 and CDR2 are SGHNT and YYREEE (reference sequence). This CDR3 region has 17 residues. CDR3 region: CASSLGHEGHRQETQYF. The DNA of the CDR3 is TGTGCCAGCAGCTTGGGACACGAGGGACATCGACAAGAGACCCAGTACTTC. Full variable domain (missing parts from reference TRBV5-4 and TRBJ2-5): ETGVTQSPTHLIKTRGQQVTLRCSSQSGHNTVSWYQQALGQGPQFIFQYYREEENGRGNFPPRFSGLQFPNYSSELNVNALELDDSALYLCASSLGHEGHRQETQYFGPGTRLLVL.